The text below deals with one TCR beta chain. The antigen is unknown. The sample belongs to a study of cytomegalovirus exposure and HLA in healthy donors. Across the study: There were about 85 million unique TCRs (from HLA-typed donors) in an early data release.

Overall study results and limits: A later analysis reportedly identified an Asian-associated ancestry cluster as carrying fewer N-insertions than the approximately 620-donor mean. Being productive about 87% or about 30% of the time was typical of most TCR beta V segments in an earlier analysis. Rare sequences made up most TCRs, while some public TCRs were found in many donors.

This CDR3 region has 12 residues. In germline, CDR1 is SGHRS, CDR2 YFSETQ. The germline V and J ends were trimmed by 1 base and 5 bases, with 7 bases remaining between them. The PCR made use of 60 Vbeta and 13 Jbeta primers. The assay was immunoSEQ multiplex PCR, and TCRdb's table has in-frame clones only and misses some. The table lists about 210,000 clones, under 85% of them singletons, with roughly a tenth in the top ten. The receptor comes from a woman aged 45-65 years in good health and CMV-seropositive. V is TRBV5-1 and J is TRBJ2-7; the D gene is possibly TRBD2 (5 bases). The sample consisted of PBMCs. Here the CDR3 reads CASSLLGDEQYF. CDR3 coding DNA: TGCGCCAGCAGCTTGCTCGGGGACGAGCAGTACTTC.